This T cell receptor (beta chain) was identified in a study of early T cells in non-severe SARS-CoV-2 infection. TCRdb re-analysed the 5' RACE reads in MiXCR, keeping a single row per CDR3 protein. Seen here are over 50,000 distinct CDR3 sequences, roughly an eighth observed once, and the top ten hold approximately 2.9%. This clonotype was seen many times. This CDR3 contains 18 residues. V lost 1 base, J lost 6 bases, and 14 bases stayed unmatched. The germline CDR1 and CDR2 sequences are SEHNR and FQNEAQ (reference sequence). The chain uses TRBV7-9 and TRBJ1-5, with 8 positions matching TRBD1. The origin of this receptor is an adult who was a healthcare worker with PCR-confirmed SARS-CoV-2 infection or an uninfected control (not recorded which). Sequencing used whole blood. CDR3 nucleotides: TGTGCCAGCAGCTTAGGTGCAGGGGGCCCGCCCCAGACTCAGCCCCAGCATTTT. It specifies CASSLGAGGPPQTQPQHF.